Shown below are 29 T cell receptor beta chains from a single sample sequenced in a study of post-analysis software for immune sequencing data. Study-wide points: TRBV segments more frequent in patients than in controls numbered several and included TRBV5-6, TRBV5-1 and TRBV20-1.

Their antigen targets remain unknown. Included in the TCR beta cDNA libraries were unique molecular identifiers. MiXCR, run by TCRdb on the PCR reads, gives a single entry per CDR3 protein. The table includes roughly 400,000 distinct CDR3 sequences, 35% to 45% detected once. Sequencing used blood. These TCRs come from a girl aged 2 to 10 with multiple sclerosis.

The J gene is TRBJ2-1, the V gene TRBV28; 11 bases map to TRBD1. The germline gives CDR1 MDHEN, CDR2 SYDVKM. V was pared by 6 bases and J by 7 bases, with 8 bases of the junction left unmatched. CDR3 length: 15 residues. The chain's CDR3 is CASRLGGTGGNEQFF. The CDR3 bases are TGTGCCAGCAGACTCGGCGGGACAGGGGGGAATGAGCAGTTCTTC.

This clonotype was counted a single time. V usage is TRBV28 and J usage is TRBJ1-1; D is unclear. The V and J ends lost 1 base and 13 bases respectively, with 13 bases between them. Germline V CDR1 and CDR2: MDHEN, SYDVKM. The CDR3 is made up of 12 amino acids. CDR3 sequence (DNA): TGTGCCAGCAGTTTATCTCCGAGCCTTGGTTTCTTT. Translated, it gives CASSLSPSLGFF.

This clonotype showed up just a few times. V usage is TRBV4-3 and J usage is TRBJ1-1; D not resolved. CDR1 and CDR2 from the germline V gene are LGHNA and YSLEER. Trimming stripped 0 bases from V and 10 bases from J, with 12 bases between. The length of the CDR3 is 13 residues. The chain's CDR3 is CASSQDLGRRAFF. The CDR3 DNA reads TGCGCCAGCAGCCAAGATCTGGGTCGAAGAGCTTTCTTT.

V gene TRBV7-9 combines with J gene TRBJ2-1, with D possibly being TRBD1 (5 bases). Trimming pared 4 bases from V and 8 bases from J, leaving 15 bases between. The CDR3 length is 14 residues. Germline loops: CDR1 SEHNR, CDR2 FQNEAQ (reference sequence). CDR3 protein: CASSSPGHPDEQFF. The CDR3 DNA reads TGTGCCAGCAGCTCTCCTGGACACCCCGATGAGCAGTTCTTC.

This clonotype has only a few counts. The chain links TRBV12-3 or TRBV12-4 to TRBJ1-1; D is uncertain. The CDR3 runs to 15 residues. The ends were cut back, 5 bases at V and 2 bases at J, with 15 bases in the middle. CDR3 loop: CASSIMEGFNTEAFF. CDR3 nucleotides: TGTGCCAGCAGTATCATGGAGGGATTTAACACTGAAGCTTTCTTT.

This sequence joins TRBV15 and TRBJ2-1; possibly TRBD2 for D (5 bases). V dropped 3 bases and J dropped 0 bases, with 9 bases sitting between them. CDR3 length equals 15 residues. Germline V gene sequence: CDR1 LNHNV, CDR2 YYDKDF (reference sequence). DNA for the CDR3: TGTGCCACCAGCAGCGGAGGAAGCTCCTACAATGAGCAGTTCTTC. This translates into CATSSGGSSYNEQFF.

This clonotype was detected a few times. The V and J genes are TRBV7-6 and TRBJ2-1; 8 bases align to TRBD1. With V trimmed by 5 bases and J by 7 bases, 4 bases remained unmatched. This CDR3 spans 13 amino acids. The germline V gene encodes CDR1 SGHVS and CDR2 FNYEAQ. The CDR3 sequence is CASSLRTGNEQFF. In DNA, the CDR3 is TGTGCCAGCAGCCTCCGGACAGGGAATGAGCAGTTCTTC.

The genes are TRBV7-3 and TRBJ2-1, with 9 nucleotides matching TRBD2. Germline V gene lookup returns CDR1 SGHTA and CDR2 FQGTGA. Trimming took 2 bases from V and 4 from J; bases not matched to a gene: 9. This CDR3 region has 17 residues. The DNA for the CDR3 is TGTGCCAGCAGCTTAGTTGGTAGCGGGAGTATGTACAATGAGCAGTTCTTC. Its protein product is CASSLVGSGSMYNEQFF. The complete variable domain, with remaining parts taken from reference TRBV7-3 and TRBJ2-1, reads GAGVSQTPSNKVTEKGKYVELRCDPISGHTALYWYRQSLGQGPEFLIYFQGTGAADDSGLPNDRFFAVRPEGSVSTLKIQRTERGDSAVYLCASSLVGSGSMYNEQFFGPGTRLTVL.

The rearrangement joins TRBV11-1 to TRBJ2-1; 10 nucleotides align to TRBD2. CDR1 is SGHAT, CDR2 FQDESV, per germline (reference sequence). The CDR3 is 14 amino acids. With V trimmed by 5 bases and J by 10 bases, 8 bases remained unmatched. The CDR3 sequence is CASSPARTSGEQFF. The DNA for the CDR3 is TGTGCCAGCAGCCCCGCGAGGACTAGCGGCGAGCAGTTCTTC.

The gene calls are TRBV20-1 and TRBJ2-1; TRBD2 aligns across 15 bases. Germline V gene sequence: CDR1 DFQATT, CDR2 SNEGSKA (reference sequence). This CDR3 has 14 amino acids. Germline trimming cut 5 bases from V and 8 bases from J; bases unmatched to any gene: 4. The CDR3 bases are TGCAGTGCTCGGACTAGCGGGGGGGTGGATGAGCAGTTCTTC. Encoded protein: CSARTSGGVDEQFF.

This clonotype came up a few times. The chain combines TRBV7-3 with TRBJ2-3; D is perhaps TRBD1 or TRBD2 (5 bases each). V gave up 2 bases and J gave up 5 bases, with 17 bases separating them. Germline CDR1 reads SGHTA; CDR2 reads FQGTGA. The CDR3 is 16 amino acids. The CDR3 DNA reads as TGTGCCAGCAGCTTAGGTAGACCCTGGGGGATAGATACGCAGTATTTT. Protein: CASSLGRPWGIDTQYF.

The chain links TRBV10-3 to TRBJ1-5; the D is unclear. Deletions cut 7 bases from V and 0 bases from J, with 10 bases between. The germline gives CDR1 ENHRY, CDR2 SYGVKD. This CDR3 region has 14 residues. This CDR3 reads CAIKADYSNQPQHF. CDR3 DNA sequence: TGTGCCATCAAGGCGGACTATAGCAATCAGCCCCAGCATTTT.

This clonotype was observed a handful of times. The V gene is TRBV5-5, the J gene TRBJ2-7, with 8 bases lining up with TRBD2. Germline-derived CDR1 and CDR2 are SGHKS and YYEKEE (reference sequence). The CDR3 has 15 residues. Losses at the gene ends were 0 bases for V and 8 bases for J; bases not matched to a gene: 10. DNA of the CDR3: TGTGCCAGCAGCTTGGAGGCTAGCGGGTGGGGTAAGCAGTACTTC. It encodes CASSLEASGWGKQYF.

There are many counts of this clonotype. The rearrangement links TRBV6-1 to TRBJ1-2, with TRBD1 matching 7 bases. CDR1 MNHNS and CDR2 SASEGT come from the germline V gene. After removal of 10 bases from V and 6 bases from J, the junction contained 8 bases not matched to a gene. This CDR3 is built from 12 residues. The chain's CDR3 is CATSTGMHGYTF. The DNA for the CDR3 is TGTGCCACCTCGACAGGGATGCATGGCTACACCTTC.

This clonotype has more than one count but fewer than ten. The rearrangement joins TRBV7-2 to TRBJ2-7; TRBD1 might be the D (7 bases). CDR3 size: 14 residues. Germline CDR1 SGHTA, CDR2 FQGNSA. CDR3 in DNA: TGTGCTAGTAGGGGGGCAGGGGGGACCTACGAGCAGTACTTC. Its translation is CASRGAGGTYEQYF.

There are a few counts of this clonotype. The chain has TRBV7-9 and TRBJ2-7; no reliable D call. The V gene's germline CDR1 is SEHNR and CDR2 FQNEAQ (reference sequence). The CDR3 is made up of 12 amino acids. Between the trimmed V and J ends, which lost 1 base and 3 bases, there was a span of 4 bases. The CDR3 protein is CASSLDYYEQYF. The CDR3 DNA reads TGTGCCAGCAGCTTAGACTACTACGAGCAGTACTTC.

The DNA of the CDR3 is TGTGCCAACACCCTACGCCGCGGACTAGCGGGGGGTAGGGCAGATACGCAGTATTTT. Its protein is CANTLRRGLAGGRADTQYF. The V call is TRBV28, the J call TRBJ2-3, with 14 bases lining up with TRBD2. The trim removed 10 bases at V and 4 bases at J, leaving 19 bases unmatched. This CDR3 is 19 amino acids long. Germline CDR1 MDHEN, CDR2 SYDVKM.

This clonotype has a handful of counts. The chain employs TRBV4-1 and TRBJ1-5; TRBD1 might be the D (5 bases). This CDR3 contains 15 residues. Germline CDR1 MGHRA, CDR2 YSYEKL. The V end lost 4 bases, the J end lost 1 base, and 11 bases lay between the germline ends. CDR3 sequence: CASSLIGHSNQPQHF. The CDR3 DNA reads TGCGCCAGCAGCCTTATCGGACACAGCAATCAGCCCCAGCATTTT.

This clonotype was seen a handful of times. A read error may account for a junction end that differs from germline. This chain connects TRBV6-5 to TRBJ2-4; TRBD2 matches at 11 bases. With the DNA end fitting TRBJ2-7 better, the J assignment may be wrong. This CDR3 spans 18 amino acids. CDR1 is MNHEY, CDR2 SVGAGI, per germline. DNA for the CDR3: TGTGCCAGTAGTTACTCGGGTAGCGGGGGGGCCACTATGGTCGAGCAGTACTTC. It codes for CASSYSGSGGATMVEQYF.

The chain recombines TRBV5-1 with TRBJ2-3; 7 bases line up with TRBD2. CDR1 is SGHRS and CDR2 is YFSETQ in the germline V gene. CDR3 length: 14 residues. The V gene end was trimmed by 10 bases and the J gene end by 2 bases; junction bases not matched to a gene: 10. DNA for the CDR3: TGCGCCGGCACGGGGGGACCTAACACAGATACGCAGTATTTT. It is translated as CAGTGGPNTDTQYF.

This chain connects TRBV27 to TRBJ1-2; D gene ambiguous. CDR1 MNHEY and CDR2 SMNVEV come from the germline V gene (reference sequence). Trimming shortened V by 5 bases and J by 5 bases, and 12 bases separated the two germline ends. This CDR3 contains 13 residues. The CDR3 sequence is CASSPGFAYGYTF. CDR3 bases: TGTGCCAGCAGTCCCGGATTCGCTTATGGCTACACCTTC.

The genes are TRBV28 and TRBJ1-1, with D possibly TRBD1 on 5 matching bases. V was clipped by 8 bases and J by 1 base, with 14 bases between them. The germline CDR1 and CDR2 sequences are MDHEN and SYDVKM. The CDR3 spans 14 residues. CDR3: CASPPLGGNTEAFF. The CDR3 bases are TGTGCCAGCCCACCCCTCGGGGGGAACACTGAAGCTTTCTTT. Combining the CDR3 with reference TRBV28 and TRBJ1-1 gives the whole variable domain DVKVTQSSRYLVKRTGEKVFLECVQDMDHENMFWYRQDPGLGLRLIYFSYDVKMKEKGDIPEGYSVSREKKERFSLILESASTNQTSMYLCASPPLGGNTEAFFGQGTRLTVV.

This clonotype came up a few times. V gene TRBV3-1 combines with J gene TRBJ2-7, with 10 nucleotides matching TRBD2. The germline CDR1 and CDR2 sequences are LGHDT and YNNKEL (reference sequence). The CDR3 contains 15 residues. V gave up 6 bases and J gave up 4 bases; unmatched junction bases: 9. CDR3 amino acids: CASSLPSGRGYEQYF. CDR3 DNA sequence: TGTGCCAGCAGTCTCCCTAGCGGGAGAGGGTACGAGCAGTACTTC.

In its sample, this clonotype was seen a few times. The gene calls are TRBV4-1 and TRBJ2-5, with 9 bases matching TRBD2. J was trimmed by 5 bases and V by 1 base; bases with no gene match: 11. This CDR3 has 17 amino acids. Germline V lookup: CDR1 MGHRA, CDR2 YSYEKL. CDR3 bases: TGCGCCAGCAGCCAAGTCGGAGAGCTAGCGGGGAGGGAGACCCAGTACTTC. Translation gives CASSQVGELAGRETQYF.

This clonotype was counted a few times. The chain links TRBV4-2 to TRBJ2-6; tentative D call: TRBD1 (6 bases). Trimming took off 2 bases at V and 0 bases at J, with 11 bases between the two ends. Germline lookup yields CDR1 LGHNA and CDR2 YNFKEQ. CDR3 length: 17 residues. DNA of the CDR3: TGTGCCAGCAGCCAACCGACAGGAGACTCTGGGGCCAACGTCCTGACTTTC. The encoded protein is CASSQPTGDSGANVLTF.

This sequence joins TRBV7-8 and TRBJ2-3; TRBD2 is a possible D gene (6 bases). Trimming stripped 2 bases from V and 5 bases from J, with 17 bases between. The germline V gene encodes CDR1 SGHVS and CDR2 FQNEAQ. CDR3 length: 16 amino acids. The CDR3 loop reads CASSLSSGQKRDTQYF. CDR3 sequence (DNA): TGTGCCAGCAGCTTAAGTAGCGGCCAAAAGAGAGATACGCAGTATTTT.

This clonotype has just a few counts. This chain connects TRBV28 to TRBJ2-5; D remains unclear. The CDR3 has 13 amino acids. From germline, CDR1 is MDHEN and CDR2 SYDVKM. V lost 6 bases and J lost 7, with 15 bases in between. The CDR3 sequence: CASRKDGSGTQYF. The DNA of the CDR3 is TGTGCCAGCAGGAAGGACGGATCGGGGACCCAGTACTTC.

This chain links TRBV7-2 with TRBJ2-3; no firm D call. This CDR3 has 12 amino acids. Trimming took off 8 bases at V and 6 bases at J, with 12 bases between the two ends. Germline V gene data show CDR1 as SGHTA and CDR2 as FQGNSA. CDR3: CASGKGRDTQYF. CDR3 bases: TGTGCCAGCGGGAAAGGAAGGGATACGCAGTATTTT.

J is TRBJ2-5 and V is TRBV18; no definite D call. V was clipped by 3 bases and J by 5 bases, with 22 bases between them. Germline assignment: CDR1 KGHSH and CDR2 LQKENI. There are 17 residues in the CDR3. CDR3 sequence (DNA): TGTGCCAGCTCACCCCGATCAGACCACGGGCTTGGCGAGACCCAGTACTTC. Translating it yields CASSPRSDHGLGETQYF.